Each of the 11 T cell receptor beta chains below was sequenced from the same sample in a study of T-cell memory formation after mild COVID-19. TCRdb itself ran the 5' RACE reads through MiXCR, one entry per CDR3 protein. The data contain approximately 240,000 distinct CDR3 sequences, roughly 17% of them seen just once; the ten biggest clones take up 3.5% to 4%. Sequencing input: PBMCs or a T cell subset sorted from them (not recorded which). The receptors stem from a man aged 18 to 29 who had mild COVID-19 (a few samples of this study predate the infection). Cell type and time point are not known.

This clonotype was detected many times. The V call is TRBV24-1, the J call TRBJ2-5; D is unclear. Per germline, CDR1 KGHDR and CDR2 SFDVKD. Trimming stripped 4 bases from V and 5 bases from J, with 16 bases between. This CDR3 has 15 residues. The CDR3 DNA sequence: TGTGCCACCAGTGACTCCAGACCCGGGCATGAGACCCAGTACTTC. This gives the protein CATSDSRPGHETQYF.

This clonotype has a count of ten or more. CDR3 amino acids: CASSFGRAAQPQHF. The CDR3 DNA follows: TGTGCCAGCAGCTTCGGCAGGGCGGCTCAGCCCCAGCATTTT. The chain has TRBV12-3 or TRBV12-4 and TRBJ1-5; perhaps TRBD1 as D (5 bases). V lost 6 bases and J 6 bases, leaving 15 bases between the germline ends. There are 14 residues in the CDR3.

The chain carries TRBV4-1 and TRBJ2-7, with D hard to call. The V end lost 0 bases, the J end lost 1 base, and 10 bases lay between the germline ends. CDR1 and CDR2 from the germline V gene are MGHRA and YSYEKL. This CDR3 is 15 amino acids long. CDR3 sequence reads: CASSQETRPSYEQYF. The DNA of the CDR3 is TGCGCCAGCAGCCAAGAAACACGACCGTCCTACGAGCAGTACTTC.

This clonotype came up a few times. The J gene is TRBJ1-5, the V gene TRBV20-1, with a weak D call TRBD1 (6 bases). Germline V gives CDR1 DFQATT, CDR2 SNEGSKA (reference sequence). The CDR3 length is 14 residues. V lost 0 bases and J 7 bases, leaving 13 bases between the germline ends. The CDR3 sequence is CSAREYRAGQPQHF. CDR3 bases: TGCAGTGCTAGAGAATACAGGGCGGGACAGCCCCAGCATTTT.

This chain connects TRBV4-3 to TRBJ1-1; D ambiguous. Germline V gene sequence: CDR1 LGHNA, CDR2 YSLEER. V was clipped by 0 bases and J by 8 bases, with 10 bases between them. This CDR3 is 13 amino acids long. As DNA, the CDR3 is TGCGCCAGCAGCCAAGATTTATTCGCCGAAGCTTTCTTT. It is translated as CASSQDLFAEAFF.

This chain links TRBV7-3 with TRBJ2-2, with D possibly matching TRBD1 (6 bases). Germline CDR1 is SGHTA and CDR2 is FQGTGA. Trimming took off 3 bases at V and 4 bases at J, with 12 bases between the two ends. The CDR3 extends over 15 amino acids. CDR3 DNA sequence: TGTGCCAGCAGCTTTACGGGCAGGGGCACCGGGGAGCTGTTTTTT. Translation gives CASSFTGRGTGELFF.

This clonotype was seen a few times. This chain uses TRBV12-3 or TRBV12-4 with TRBJ1-2; TRBD1 matches at 7 bases. The ends lost 5 bases at V and 2 bases at J; junction bases unmatched: 8. CDR3 length equals 15 residues. CDR3 protein: CASSGRTGQNYGYTF. The CDR3 DNA is TGTGCCAGCAGTGGCCGGACAGGACAGAACTATGGCTACACCTTC.

This chain links TRBV20-1 with TRBJ2-2; D gene ambiguous. This CDR3 spans 13 amino acids. Germline values: CDR1 DFQATT, CDR2 SNEGSKA (reference sequence). V was shortened by 2 bases and J by 1 base, with 5 bases between the two germline ends. For the CDR3, the DNA is TGCAGTGCTAGACCAGGGAACACCGGGGAGCTGTTTTTT. The encoded protein is CSARPGNTGELFF.

The gene calls are TRBV7-6 and TRBJ2-7; no clear D. The CDR3 runs 13 residues. Looked up from germline, CDR1 is SGHVS and CDR2 is FNYEAQ. V lost 5 bases and J 6 bases, leaving 14 bases between the germline ends. The DNA of the CDR3 is TGTGCCAGCAGCCCCCGTCCGTCGGGCGAGCAGTACGTC. Translated, it gives CASSPRPSGEQYV.

The CDR3 DNA reads TGTGCCAGCAGCGTAGCTTCTGGAGCGGATACGCAGTATTTT. It translates to CASSVASGADTQYF. The chain carries TRBV9 and TRBJ2-3; D not certain. The V end was cut by 0 bases, the J end by 6 bases, with 11 bases between. The germline gives CDR1 SGDLS, CDR2 YYNGEE. This CDR3 spans 14 amino acids. Combining the CDR3 with reference TRBV9 and TRBJ2-3 gives the whole variable domain DSGVTQTPKHLITATGQRVTLRCSPRSGDLSVYWYQQSLDQGLQFLIQYYNGEERAKGNILERFSAQQFPDLHSELNLSSLELGDSALYFCASSVASGADTQYFGPGTRLTVL.

The chain couples TRBV24-1 to TRBJ2-2; D remains unclear. This CDR3 has 16 residues. Germline loops: CDR1 KGHDR, CDR2 SFDVKD. V gave up 3 bases and J gave up 3 bases, with 13 bases separating them. The CDR3 here is CATSDASIGHTGELFF. The CDR3, as DNA: TGTGCCACCAGTGATGCGAGTATAGGGCACACCGGGGAGCTGTTTTTT.